The text below deals with one TCR beta chain. The data were taken from a study of T cells in Graves' hyperthyroidism and ophthalmopathy. Germline V CDR1 and CDR2: LNHDA, SQIVND (reference sequence). Trimming stripped 3 bases from V and 4 bases from J, with 12 bases between. CDR3 length: 14 amino acids. There were TCR beta CDR3 regions amplified from RNA transcripts. The study used the HTBI primer set for a first-round RT-PCR of the TCR CDR3. In TCRdb, the multiplex PCR reads were re-called with MiXCR into one record per CDR3 protein. The sample comprises 110,000 to 150,000 distinct CDR3 sequences, approximately 20% of which are singletons, and around 69% rests with the top ten.

Input material: blood. This chain joins TRBV19 and TRBJ2-5; a possible D gene is TRBD1 (5 bases). This receptor was taken from a woman aged 45 to 65 with Graves' hyperthyroidism that later progressed to Graves' ophthalmopathy. CDR3 sequence (DNA): TGTGCCAGTAGTATGCAGGGTAGGGGAGAGACCCAGTACTTC. Translation: CASSMQGRGETQYF.